The source of this T cell receptor beta chain is a study of T cells in Graves' hyperthyroidism and ophthalmopathy. Study-wide results and caveats: A median approximately 6.8 months before onset, the model predicted ophthalmopathy. Using 13 V-J features, a model discriminated ophthalmopathy from stable hyperthyroidism. Most thyroid clonotypes with frequency above 0.001 were detected in blood.

The V gene lost 1 base and the J gene lost 5 bases, with 20 bases spanning the gap. CDR3 length equals 16 residues. Germline V gene sequence: CDR1 DFQATT, CDR2 SNEGSKA (reference sequence). Among the patients, aged 18 to 65, hyperthyroidism was newly diagnosed and had lasted under 2 months. In its sample, this clonotype was seen many times. As yet, its antigen is unknown. Amplification of TCR beta CDR3 regions was performed using RNA transcripts as template. The study used the HTBI primer set for a first-round RT-PCR of the TCR CDR3. Using its own MiXCR run on the multiplex PCR reads, TCRdb lists one record per CDR3 protein. The sample shows fewer than 750,000 distinct CDR3 sequences, 35% to 55% of them seen only once.

This receptor was identified in a young woman with Graves' hyperthyroidism. This sequence joins TRBV20-1 and TRBJ2-5; possibly TRBD1 or TRBD2 for D (6 bases each). The sample was peripheral blood or thyroid tissue (not recorded which). CDR3 in DNA: TGCAGTGCTAGAGTATGGGGGGCTAGCCGTCGGGAGACCCAGTACTTC. It translates to CSARVWGASRRETQYF.